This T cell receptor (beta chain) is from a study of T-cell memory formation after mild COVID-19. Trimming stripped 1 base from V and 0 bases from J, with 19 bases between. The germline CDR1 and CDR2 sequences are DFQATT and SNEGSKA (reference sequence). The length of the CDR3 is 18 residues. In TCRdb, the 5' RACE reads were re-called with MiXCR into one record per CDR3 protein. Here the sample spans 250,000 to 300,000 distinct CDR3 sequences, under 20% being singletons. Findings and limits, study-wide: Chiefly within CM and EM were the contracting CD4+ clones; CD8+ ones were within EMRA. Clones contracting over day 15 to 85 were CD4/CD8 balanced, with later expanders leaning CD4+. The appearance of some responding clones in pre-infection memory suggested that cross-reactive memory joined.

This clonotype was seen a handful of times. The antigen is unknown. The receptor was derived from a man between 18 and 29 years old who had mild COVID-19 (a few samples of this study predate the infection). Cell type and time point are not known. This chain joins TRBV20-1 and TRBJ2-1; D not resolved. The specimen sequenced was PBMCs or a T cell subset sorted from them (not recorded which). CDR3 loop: CSARGLANPSGSYNEQFF. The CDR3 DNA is TGCAGTGCTAGAGGTCTGGCAAACCCCTCGGGCTCCTACAATGAGCAGTTCTTC.